A selection of T cell receptor beta chains follows, all from one sample in a study of response to subunit inactivated influenza vaccine. TCRdb recomputed calls from the RT-PCR reads with MiXCR, one row per CDR3 protein. The table includes some 850,000 distinct CDR3 sequences, 15% to 20% detected once. Sample: PBMCs from blood, taken more than 4 days after vaccination. These receptors were taken from a man over 45 who received an inactivated influenza vaccine. Both conserved end residues are part of each CDR3. A D gene is named only where the DNA matches it firmly. A clone size is listed for some rows: how often the clone was seen (once, few, many), or a class if it is expanded.

D,size,J,V,CDR3,DNA
TRBD1,few,TRBJ2-1,TRBV20-1,CSASQQGGQFF,TGCAGTGCTAGCCAACAGGGGGGGCAGTTCTTC
-,few,TRBJ2-5,TRBV5-1,CASSSPGYQETQYF,TGCGCCAGCAGCTCCCCGGGGTACCAAGAGACCCAGTACTTC
TRBD2,-,TRBJ2-6,TRBV6-5,CASSYSGTRLSGANVLTF,TGTGCCAGCAGTTACTCGGGGACTAGACTGTCTGGGGCCAACGTCCTGACTTTC
TRBD1,-,TRBJ2-1,TRBV4-3,CASSQNGQGDEQFF,TGCGCCAGCAGCCAAAATGGACAGGGGGATGAGCAGTTCTTC
TRBD1,few,TRBJ2-3,TRBV20-1,CSAESDRGRSDTQYF,TGCAGTGCGGAATCGGACAGGGGGCGATCAGATACGCAGTATTTT
-,-,TRBJ2-7,TRBV19,CASSARGGSGSYEQYF,TGTGCCAGTAGTGCTCGAGGAGGATCTGGTTCCTACGAGCAGTACTTC
-,few,TRBJ2-5,TRBV9,CASSEQGETQYF,TGTGCCAGCAGCGAGCAAGGGGAGACCCAGTACTTC
-,few,TRBJ1-5,TRBV6-2/TRBV6-3,CASSYLRSSQPQHF,TGTGCCAGCAGTTATCTACGGTCAAGTCAGCCCCAGCATTTT
-,many,TRBJ1-2,TRBV18,CASSPQTDYGYTF,TGCGCCAGCAGCCCCCAGACGGACTATGGCTACACCTTC
-,many,TRBJ2-3,TRBV7-3,CASRESLPTDTQYF,TGTGCCAGCAGAGAGTCTTTACCCACAGATACGCAGTATTTT
-,few,TRBJ2-3,TRBV18,CASSPLLDTQYF,TGTGCCAGCTCACCATTGTTAGATACGCAGTATTTT
TRBD2,many,TRBJ2-5,TRBV7-2,CASRLASGQETQYF,TGTGCCAGCAGGTTAGCTAGCGGACAAGAGACCCAGTACTTC
-,-,TRBJ2-2,TRBV20-1,CSAYRDTSFGELFF,TGCAGTGCATACCGGGACACGTCCTTCGGGGAGCTGTTTTTT
-,few,TRBJ1-3,TRBV6-1,CASSISRGQGGNTIYF,TGTGCCAGCAGTATCAGCAGGGGCCAGGGTGGAAACACCATATATTTT
TRBD1,many,TRBJ2-2,TRBV6-1,CASNTGGDTGELFF,TGTGCCAGCAATACAGGGGGCGACACCGGGGAGCTGTTTTTT
-,few,TRBJ2-7,TRBV10-3,CAISGRDSLSYEQYF,TGTGCCATCAGTGGGAGGGACAGTCTCTCTTACGAGCAGTACTTC
-,few,TRBJ1-4,TRBV15,CATSRDRDGTANEKLFF,TGTGCCACCAGCAGAGATCGGGATGGAACGGCTAATGAAAAACTGTTTTTT
-,-,TRBJ2-5,TRBV6-5,CASSYSPTAVQETQYF,TGTGCCAGCAGTTACTCCCCCACAGCTGTCCAAGAGACCCAGTACTTC
-,-,TRBJ2-6,TRBV5-1,CASSSTVSGANVLTF,TGCGCCAGCAGCTCAACGGTCTCTGGGGCCAACGTCCTGACTTTC
-,-,TRBJ2-7,TRBV15,CATSRGLGPSFEQYF,TGTGCCACCAGCAGAGGGTTGGGACCCTCCTTCGAGCAGTACTTC
-,few,TRBJ1-2,TRBV4-2,CASSHRGQGGDGYTF,TGTGCCAGCAGCCACCGAGGGCAGGGAGGTGACGGCTACACCTTC
-,few,TRBJ2-3,TRBV7-9,CASSLAGLHTQYF,TGTGCCAGCAGCTTAGCGGGGCTCCATACGCAGTATTTT
-,-,TRBJ2-7,TRBV20-1,CSARPLVSYEQYF,TGCAGTGCTAGACCTCTAGTCTCCTACGAGCAGTACTTC
-,few,TRBJ1-1,TRBV6-2/TRBV6-3,CATHGRLNTEAFF,TGTGCCACCCATGGACGATTGAACACTGAAGCTTTCTTT
-,few,TRBJ2-7,TRBV10-3,CAISGEDRPDEQYF,TGTGCCATCAGTGGGGAGGACCGGCCGGACGAGCAGTACTTC
TRBD2,few,TRBJ2-1,TRBV28,CASVGMGGGEYNEQFF,TGTGCCAGCGTTGGAATGGGCGGGGGAGAATACAATGAGCAGTTCTTC
TRBD2,few,TRBJ2-2,TRBV20-1,CSARDGAGGVTGELFF,TGCAGTGCTAGAGATGGGGCGGGGGGGGTTACCGGGGAGCTGTTTTTT